Listed below are T cell receptor beta chains from one sample, sequenced in a study of blood T cell repertoires in COVID-19. Using immunoSEQ multiplex PCR, the repertoire was profiled, and TCRdb retains in-frame clones only, with some absent. This table holds hundreds of thousands of clones, around 87% found once. Sequenced material: PBMCs or T cells enriched from blood (not recorded which). These receptors all come from a woman in her forties or fifties who had recovered from COVID-19. Both conserved end residues are part of each CDR3. D genes are given only for firm matches. Rows may omit the clone size; those that give it use once, few, many or a size class.

clone_size	d_call	j_call	v_call	cdr3_aa	cdr3_nt
NA	TRBD1	TRBJ2-7	TRBV5-1	CASSYGTGGGEQYF	TGCGCCAGCAGCTACGGGACAGGGGGTGGCGAGCAGTACTTC
NA	TRBD1	TRBJ2-7	TRBV7-9	CASSPQGVSYEQYF	TGTGCCAGCAGCCCACAGGGGGTTTCCTACGAGCAGTACTTC
NA	NA	TRBJ2-3	TRBV5-4	CASSLSSSLATDTQYF	TGTGCCAGCAGCTTGAGTTCTAGCCTAGCGACAGATACGCAGTATTTT
NA	NA	TRBJ1-6	TRBV27	CASRNGGGRSYNSPLHF	TGTGCCAGCCGGAACGGGGGGGGTAGGTCCTATAATTCACCCCTCCACTTT
NA	NA	TRBJ2-1	TRBV7-9	CASKVFSEYNEQFF	TGTGCCAGCAAAGTTTTTTCTGAGTACAATGAGCAGTTCTTC
NA	TRBD1	TRBJ1-5	TRBV18	CASSPPGQGGSNQPQHF	TGTGCCAGCTCACCCCCCGGACAGGGCGGGAGCAATCAGCCCCAGCATTTT
few	NA	TRBJ1-1	TRBV28	CASSFHSGTEAFF	TGTGCCAGCAGTTTCCATTCGGGCACTGAAGCTTTCTTT
NA	NA	TRBJ2-3	TRBV12-3/TRBV12-4	CASSLGGDTQYF	TGTGCCAGCAGTTTAGGGGGCGATACGCAGTATTTT
NA	NA	TRBJ1-1	TRBV7-2	CASSRYRALNTEAFF	TGTGCCAGCAGCAGATACAGGGCCTTGAACACTGAAGCTTTCTTT
NA	TRBD1	TRBJ1-6	TRBV7-2	CASSLAGQGLWALHF	TGTGCCAGCAGCTTAGCTGGACAGGGGTTATGGGCCCTCCACTTT
NA	NA	TRBJ1-5	TRBV18	CASSPFVNQPQHF	TGTGCCAGCTCTCCTTTTGTCAATCAGCCCCAGCATTTT
NA	TRBD1	TRBJ2-1	TRBV19	CASTPGTENNEQFF	TGTGCCAGTACTCCCGGGACAGAGAACAATGAGCAGTTCTTC
NA	NA	TRBJ1-1	TRBV18	CASSPPGDLNTEAFF	TGTGCCAGCTCACCACCCGGGGACTTGAACACTGAAGCTTTCTTT
once	NA	TRBJ1-2	TRBV28	CASSLSSGGQTNYGYTF	TGTGCCAGCAGTTTATCATCGGGAGGACAGACTAACTATGGCTACACCTTC
few	NA	TRBJ2-7	TRBV6-2/TRBV6-3	CASRPQDRAYEQYF	TGTGCCAGCAGACCTCAGGACAGAGCCTACGAGCAGTACTTC
NA	NA	TRBJ2-1	TRBV24-1	CATWSGWGEQFF	TGTGCCACCTGGAGCGGGTGGGGTGAGCAGTTCTTC
NA	NA	TRBJ2-1	TRBV6-2/TRBV6-3	CASSLRDRHNNEQFF	TGTGCCAGCAGTTTGCGGGACAGACATAACAATGAGCAGTTCTTC
NA	NA	TRBJ2-1	TRBV2	CASSPRGEQFF	TGTGCCAGCAGCCCCCGGGGTGAGCAGTTCTTC
NA	NA	TRBJ1-2	TRBV28	CASSLWQGGYTF	TGTGCCAGCAGTTTATGGCAGGGAGGCTACACCTTC
NA	NA	TRBJ2-1	TRBV5-4	CASSPGLGNNEQFF	TGTGCCAGCAGCCCAGGACTGGGAAACAATGAGCAGTTCTTC
few	TRBD1	TRBJ1-1	TRBV6-5	CASSLNRDRGSEAFF	TGTGCCAGCAGCCTCAACCGGGACAGGGGCTCTGAAGCTTTCTTT
NA	TRBD2	TRBJ2-5	TRBV5-1	CASSLASGRAVRIETQYF	TGCGCCAGCAGCTTGGCTAGCGGGAGGGCAGTTCGCATTGAGACCCAGTACTTC
NA	NA	TRBJ2-3	TRBV28	CASRPPPGPLTDTQYF	TGTGCCAGCAGACCTCCCCCGGGTCCTCTCACAGATACGCAGTATTTT
NA	TRBD1	TRBJ2-7	TRBV19	CASSFTSRDRVLEQYF	TGTGCCAGTAGTTTCACAAGCCGGGACAGGGTCCTCGAGCAGTACTTC
NA	NA	TRBJ1-2	TRBV27	CASTAGYGYTF	TGTGCCAGCACGGCGGGCTATGGCTACACCTTC